This T cell receptor (beta chain) originates from a study of cytomegalovirus exposure and HLA in healthy donors. This CDR3 has 15 amino acids. Trimming removed 5 bases at V and 2 bases at J, with 16 bases between. In germline, CDR1 is SGHDT, CDR2 YYEEEE. This clone was picked up a small number of times. Its antigen is not known. PCR amplification relied on 60 Vbeta primers (plus 13 Jbeta primers). The repertoire was sequenced with immunoSEQ multiplex PCR; TCRdb's copy has only in-frame clones and lacks some. The sample gives about 82,000 clones, around 71% of which show up once; about 8% is in the top ten. Overall study results and limits: Common viral pathogens were later found to be apparently linked to several of the most significant clusters.

The gene calls are TRBV5-6 and TRBJ1-1, with D unresolved. Material: PBMCs. The TCR was taken from a man aged 55 to 70 in good health and CMV-seronegative. The CDR3 bases are TGTGCCAGCAGTCCCGACGTCCGGGTAAACACTGAAGCTTTCTTT. This encodes CASSPDVRVNTEAFF.